A selection of T cell receptor beta chains follows, all from one sample in a study of CD8+CD57+ T cells in acquired aplastic anemia. TCRdb independently ran MiXCR on the reads; one entry per CDR3 protein. The repertoire includes about 160,000 distinct CDR3 sequences, around 48% of them detected once, and roughly 2.8% sits in the top ten. The sample consisted of sorted CD4+, CD8+, or CD8+CD57+ T cells (not recorded which) from PBMCs. These receptor sequences come from a human donor with aplastic anemia. CDR3s include the opening cysteine and the closing phenylalanine or tryptophan. The order of the fields is D gene, CDR3 length, clone size, J gene, V gene, CDR3 DNA, CDR3 protein. A D gene is named only where the DNA matches it firmly. Expanded clones get a size class; other rows say once, few or many, or leave the size out.

d_call: .; cdr3_length: 15; clone_size: few; j_call: TRBJ1-3; v_call: TRBV19; cdr3_nt: TGTGCCAGTAGTATAGATCTCGGCTCGGTGGGCACCATATATTTT; cdr3_aa: CASSIDLGSVGTIYF
d_call: TRBD2; cdr3_length: 18; clone_size: many; j_call: TRBJ2-5; v_call: TRBV11-2; cdr3_nt: TGTGCCAGCAGCTTAGGGGGAGCGGGAACCTGGGGCCAAGAGACCCAGTACTTC; cdr3_aa: CASSLGGAGTWGQETQYF
d_call: .; cdr3_length: 14; clone_size: many; j_call: TRBJ2-1; v_call: TRBV6-4; cdr3_nt: TGTGCCAGCAGTGACTCTGAGAGTGCCTCTTGGCAGTTCTTC; cdr3_aa: CASSDSESASWQFF
d_call: TRBD2; cdr3_length: 14; clone_size: once; j_call: TRBJ2-7; v_call: TRBV20-1; cdr3_nt: TGCAGTGCTAGCGTGGCTAGCGGGAGCTCCGAGCAGTACTTC; cdr3_aa: CSASVASGSSEQYF
d_call: TRBD2; cdr3_length: 16; clone_size: many; j_call: TRBJ2-1; v_call: TRBV5-4; cdr3_nt: TGTGCCAGCAGCACCCCGACTAGCGGAGATTACAATGAGCAGTTCTTC; cdr3_aa: CASSTPTSGDYNEQFF
d_call: .; cdr3_length: 13; clone_size: .; j_call: TRBJ1-4; v_call: TRBV7-3; cdr3_nt: TGTGCCAGCAGCTTCGGTCCGGGAAATAAACTGTTTTTT; cdr3_aa: CASSFGPGNKLFF
d_call: .; cdr3_length: 12; clone_size: .; j_call: TRBJ1-5; v_call: TRBV30; cdr3_nt: TGTGCCTTGGACCGGAGCGATCAGCCCCAGCATTTT; cdr3_aa: CALDRSDQPQHF
d_call: TRBD2; cdr3_length: 16; clone_size: many; j_call: TRBJ2-1; v_call: TRBV20-1; cdr3_nt: TGCAGTGCTAGAGATGGCCGACTAGCGGACTACAATGAGCAGTTCTTC; cdr3_aa: CSARDGRLADYNEQFF
d_call: TRBD1; cdr3_length: 15; clone_size: many; j_call: TRBJ2-1; v_call: TRBV5-1; cdr3_nt: TGCGCCAGCAGCTTGGAAGGACAGGGATATAATGAGCAGTTCTTC; cdr3_aa: CASSLEGQGYNEQFF
d_call: .; cdr3_length: 16; clone_size: .; j_call: TRBJ2-7; v_call: TRBV28; cdr3_nt: TGTGCCAGCAGTCCACCAGGGCCCCTCCTCCTCTACGAGCAGTACTTC; cdr3_aa: CASSPPGPLLLYEQYF
d_call: .; cdr3_length: 14; clone_size: .; j_call: TRBJ1-6; v_call: TRBV20-1; cdr3_nt: TGCAGTGCTCTACAGGTTATCAATAATTCACCCCTCCACTTT; cdr3_aa: CSALQVINNSPLHF
d_call: .; cdr3_length: 14; clone_size: many; j_call: TRBJ1-2; v_call: TRBV10-3; cdr3_nt: TGTGCCATCAGTGATCTAGCCGGGAACTATGGCTACACCTTC; cdr3_aa: CAISDLAGNYGYTF
d_call: TRBD2; cdr3_length: 18; clone_size: many; j_call: TRBJ2-1; v_call: TRBV10-1; cdr3_nt: TGCGCCAGCAGTGAGATTCCGACTAGCGGGAGGGCCTTAAATGAGCAGTTCTTC; cdr3_aa: CASSEIPTSGRALNEQFF
d_call: TRBD2; cdr3_length: 18; clone_size: many; j_call: TRBJ2-5; v_call: TRBV2; cdr3_nt: TGTGCCAGCACCCCGTTCGGCGGGTCGGGAGGTGGGAGAGAGACCCAGTACTTC; cdr3_aa: CASTPFGGSGGGRETQYF
d_call: TRBD1; cdr3_length: 13; clone_size: .; j_call: TRBJ1-4; v_call: TRBV7-2; cdr3_nt: TGTGCCAGCAGCCGACAGGGTAGGGAAAAACTGTTTTTT; cdr3_aa: CASSRQGREKLFF
d_call: .; cdr3_length: 13; clone_size: .; j_call: TRBJ2-7; v_call: TRBV19; cdr3_nt: TGTGCCAGTAGCCGGGACTGGATCTACGAGCAGTACTTC; cdr3_aa: CASSRDWIYEQYF
d_call: .; cdr3_length: 13; clone_size: .; j_call: TRBJ2-1; v_call: TRBV6-2/TRBV6-3; cdr3_nt: TGTGCCAGCGCCCGCGGGATCTACAATGAGCAGTTCTTC; cdr3_aa: CASARGIYNEQFF
d_call: .; cdr3_length: 16; clone_size: .; j_call: TRBJ1-6; v_call: TRBV7-8; cdr3_nt: TGTGCCAGCAGCTTTGAAGGCTACTCCTATAATTCACCCCTCCACTTT; cdr3_aa: CASSFEGYSYNSPLHF
d_call: .; cdr3_length: 16; clone_size: .; j_call: TRBJ1-3; v_call: TRBV11-1; cdr3_nt: TGTGCCAGCAGCCCCCGTCTTGGGACGGGAGGAAACACCATATATTTT; cdr3_aa: CASSPRLGTGGNTIYF
d_call: .; cdr3_length: 15; clone_size: .; j_call: TRBJ2-1; v_call: TRBV20-1; cdr3_nt: TGCAGTGCTAGAGCGCAAAGGGGAGCCTACAATGAGCAGTTCTTC; cdr3_aa: CSARAQRGAYNEQFF
d_call: TRBD1; cdr3_length: 16; clone_size: many; j_call: TRBJ2-3; v_call: TRBV9; cdr3_nt: TGTGCCAGCAGCGTAGGCAGGGACAGGGGCACAGATACGCAGTATTTT; cdr3_aa: CASSVGRDRGTDTQYF
d_call: .; cdr3_length: 14; clone_size: .; j_call: TRBJ1-1; v_call: TRBV5-1; cdr3_nt: TGCGCCAGCAGCTCAGGGTGGGACGGGACAGAAGCTTTCTTT; cdr3_aa: CASSSGWDGTEAFF
d_call: TRBD2; cdr3_length: 15; clone_size: many; j_call: TRBJ2-1; v_call: TRBV24-1; cdr3_nt: TGTGCCACCAGTGATTGGACTAGCGGGAGCTATGAGCAGTTCTTC; cdr3_aa: CATSDWTSGSYEQFF
d_call: .; cdr3_length: 11; clone_size: many; j_call: TRBJ2-2; v_call: TRBV19; cdr3_nt: TGTGCCAGTAGATGGACCGGGGAGCTGTTTTTT; cdr3_aa: CASRWTGELFF
d_call: .; cdr3_length: 14; clone_size: few; j_call: TRBJ2-5; v_call: TRBV10-3; cdr3_nt: TGTGCCACGGGGGAGGAGGGGGGTCGAGAGACCCAGTACTTC; cdr3_aa: CATGEEGGRETQYF
d_call: TRBD2; cdr3_length: 14; clone_size: .; j_call: TRBJ2-1; v_call: TRBV2; cdr3_nt: TGTGCCAGCCTCAGTCTAGCGGGGGGGGATGAGCAGTTCTTC; cdr3_aa: CASLSLAGGDEQFF
d_call: .; cdr3_length: 13; clone_size: few; j_call: TRBJ1-1; v_call: TRBV7-6; cdr3_nt: TGTGCCAGCAGCTTATTGGCCGGGGCTGAAGCTTTCTTT; cdr3_aa: CASSLLAGAEAFF
d_call: .; cdr3_length: 14; clone_size: .; j_call: TRBJ2-7; v_call: TRBV20-1; cdr3_nt: TGCAGTGCTACCCGCGGCCAGACTAGGCACGAGCAGTACTTC; cdr3_aa: CSATRGQTRHEQYF
d_call: TRBD1; cdr3_length: 15; clone_size: .; j_call: TRBJ1-5; v_call: TRBV6-1; cdr3_nt: TGTGCCAGCAGAAAGAACACAGGGGTAAATCAGCCCCAGCATTTT; cdr3_aa: CASRKNTGVNQPQHF
d_call: TRBD1; cdr3_length: 14; clone_size: .; j_call: TRBJ2-7; v_call: TRBV6-5; cdr3_nt: TGTGCCAGCAGTTACTTAGGACAGGCTGACGAGCAGTACTTC; cdr3_aa: CASSYLGQADEQYF
d_call: TRBD1; cdr3_length: 19; clone_size: few; j_call: TRBJ1-5; v_call: TRBV24-1; cdr3_nt: TGTGCCACCAGTTATGGGAGAGGGGGCATCGCGGGGGGCAATCAGCCCCAGCATTTT; cdr3_aa: CATSYGRGGIAGGNQPQHF
d_call: .; cdr3_length: 14; clone_size: .; j_call: TRBJ1-1; v_call: TRBV7-3; cdr3_nt: TGTGCCAGCAGCTTACACCAGGGGAACACTGAAGCTTTCTTT; cdr3_aa: CASSLHQGNTEAFF
d_call: .; cdr3_length: 15; clone_size: many; j_call: TRBJ2-3; v_call: TRBV19; cdr3_nt: TGTGCCAGTAGTATCCCTTTTCAGGGATCAGATACGCAGTATTTT; cdr3_aa: CASSIPFQGSDTQYF
d_call: .; cdr3_length: 15; clone_size: many; j_call: TRBJ1-2; v_call: TRBV12-3/TRBV12-4; cdr3_nt: TGTGCCAGCAGTTTAAGGTCGGCAGGGGTAGGTGGCTACACCTTC; cdr3_aa: CASSLRSAGVGGYTF
d_call: TRBD2; cdr3_length: 15; clone_size: .; j_call: TRBJ2-7; v_call: TRBV5-1; cdr3_nt: TGCGCCAGCAGCTTGGGAGCTAGCGGGGGGAACGAGCAGTACTTC; cdr3_aa: CASSLGASGGNEQYF
d_call: .; cdr3_length: 15; clone_size: .; j_call: TRBJ2-5; v_call: TRBV7-8; cdr3_nt: TGTGCCAGCACCGCGTCGGGGGGCTCCCAAGAGACCCAGTACTTC; cdr3_aa: CASTASGGSQETQYF